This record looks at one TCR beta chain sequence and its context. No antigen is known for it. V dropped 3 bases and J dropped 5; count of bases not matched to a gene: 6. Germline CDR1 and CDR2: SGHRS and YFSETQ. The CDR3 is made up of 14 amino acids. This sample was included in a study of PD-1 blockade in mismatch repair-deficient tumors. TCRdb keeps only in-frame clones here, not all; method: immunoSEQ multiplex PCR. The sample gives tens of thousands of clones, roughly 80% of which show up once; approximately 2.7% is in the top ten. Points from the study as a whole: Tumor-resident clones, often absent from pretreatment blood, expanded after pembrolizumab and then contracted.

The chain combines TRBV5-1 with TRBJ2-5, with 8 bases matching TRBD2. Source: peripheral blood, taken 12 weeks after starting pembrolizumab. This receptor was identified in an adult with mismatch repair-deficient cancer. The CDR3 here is CASSSDREGETQYF. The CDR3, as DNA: TGCGCCAGCAGCTCGGACCGGGAGGGCGAGACCCAGTACTTC.